This entry features one T cell receptor (beta chain) sequence. Its antigen is currently unknown. This sample was included in a study of blood T cells in healthy people across ages. Overall study findings and caveats: PBMCs that were unsorted prevented a conclusive naive versus antigen-experienced comparison.

A second PCR, run for about 7 to 11 cycles, used a sample-barcoded 5' primer plus a J-beta primer mix. Tags on each cDNA molecule came from a template-switch adaptor with 12 random nucleotides. Samples each returned at least 2.5 million CDR3-containing paired-end reads. TCRdb independently ran MiXCR on the 5' RACE reads; one entry per CDR3 protein. The table shows 780,000 or so distinct CDR3 sequences, with roughly 50% occurring only once. The CDR3 is 13 amino acids. The J segment lost 9 bases and the V segment lost 9 bases, leaving 9 bases of the junction unmatched. Whenever a sample was processed, at least 6 million PBMCs were isolated.

This chain links TRBV12-3 or TRBV12-4 with TRBJ2-1, with 9 nucleotides matching TRBD1. The sample comprised blood. This clonotype originated in a man older than 75 in good health. CDR3 protein: CASAGTGRGEQFF. In nucleotides, the CDR3 is TGTGCCAGTGCCGGGACAGGGAGGGGTGAGCAGTTCTTC.